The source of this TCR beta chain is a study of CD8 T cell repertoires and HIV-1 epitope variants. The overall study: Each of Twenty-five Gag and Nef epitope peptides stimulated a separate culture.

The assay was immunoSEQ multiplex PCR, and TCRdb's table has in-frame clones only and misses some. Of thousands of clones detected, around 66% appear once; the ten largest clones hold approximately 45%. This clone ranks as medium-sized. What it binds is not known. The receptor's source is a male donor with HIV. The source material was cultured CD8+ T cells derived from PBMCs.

The CDR3 protein is CATSGGVRNQPQHF. DNA of the CDR3: TGTGCCACATCAGGGGGCGTTCGCAATCAGCCCCAGCATTTT. The gene calls are TRBV6-5 and TRBJ1-5, with 8 bases identical to TRBD1. CDR1 and CDR2 from the germline V gene are MNHEY and SVGAGI. J was trimmed by 2 bases and V by 10 bases; bases with no gene match: 7. The CDR3 is made up of 14 amino acids.